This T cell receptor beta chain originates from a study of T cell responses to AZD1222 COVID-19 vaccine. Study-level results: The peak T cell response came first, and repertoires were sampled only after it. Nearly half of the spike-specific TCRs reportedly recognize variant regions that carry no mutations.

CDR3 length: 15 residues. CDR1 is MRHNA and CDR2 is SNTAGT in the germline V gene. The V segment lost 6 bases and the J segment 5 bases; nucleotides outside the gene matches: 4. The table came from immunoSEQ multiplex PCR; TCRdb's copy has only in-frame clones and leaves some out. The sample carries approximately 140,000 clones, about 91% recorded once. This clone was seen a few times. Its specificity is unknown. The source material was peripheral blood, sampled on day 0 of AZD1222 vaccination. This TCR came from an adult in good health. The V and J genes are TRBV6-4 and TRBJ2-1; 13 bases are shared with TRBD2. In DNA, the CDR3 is TGTGCCAGCAGCCAGGGACTAGCGGGAAACAATGAGCAGTTCTTC. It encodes CASSQGLAGNNEQFF.